This entry lists 27 T cell receptor beta chains sequenced from one sample in a study of blood T cell repertoires in COVID-19. Profiled with immunoSEQ multiplex PCR; TCRdb holds only in-frame clones, not every one. Counted here are about 140,000 clones, around 85% occurring once; the ten biggest clones make up 2.5% to 3%. Sequencing used peripheral blood. The source of these receptors is a man aged 50-60 years with acute or convalescent COVID-19.

The chain recombines TRBV28 with TRBJ2-3, with a possible D match to TRBD2 (5 bases). The CDR3 is made up of 14 amino acids. CDR1 is MDHEN and CDR2 is SYDVKM in the germline V gene. The V gene lost 10 bases and the J gene lost 1 base, with 15 bases spanning the gap. In DNA, the CDR3 is TGTGCCATCACTAGGGCGGACGGCACAGATACGCAGTATTTT. Residues: CAITRADGTDTQYF. The complete variable domain, with remaining parts taken from reference TRBV28 and TRBJ2-3, reads DVKVTQSSRYLVKRTGEKVFLECVQDMDHENMFWYRQDPGLGLRLIYFSYDVKMKEKGDIPEGYSVSREKKERFSLILESASTNQTSMYLCAITRADGTDTQYFGPGTRLTVL.

V is TRBV5-1 and J is TRBJ1-6; no clear D. The CDR3 contains 14 residues. Per the germline V gene, CDR1 is SGHRS and CDR2 is YFSETQ. Trimming shortened V by 1 base and J by 9 bases, and 11 bases separated the two germline ends. This CDR3 is CASSLPADFSPLHF. Written as DNA, the CDR3 is TGCGCCAGCAGCTTGCCGGCAGACTTTTCACCCCTCCACTTT.

V and J are TRBV12-5 and TRBJ2-3, with D possibly matching TRBD1 (6 bases). CDR3 size: 14 residues. Trimming removed 4 bases at V and 4 bases at J, with 12 bases between. Germline V lookup: CDR1 LGHNT, CDR2 FRNRAP. In DNA, the CDR3 is TGTGCTAGTGGTTCGTCCAGGGGCGCAGATACGCAGTATTTT. Its protein product is CASGSSRGADTQYF.

This sequence joins TRBV13 and TRBJ2-7; 7 nucleotides match TRBD2. There are 16 residues in the CDR3. Germline assignment: CDR1 PRHDT and CDR2 FYEKMQ (reference sequence). V shed 4 bases, J shed 4 bases, and the junction held 13 bases outside the gene matches. The CDR3 region is CASSSGGEAGLYEQYF. The CDR3 DNA reads TGTGCCAGCAGCTCCGGGGGAGAAGCGGGACTGTACGAGCAGTACTTC.

This rearrangement joins TRBV19 to TRBJ1-3; 8 bases are shared with TRBD1. The CDR3 contains 16 residues. Germline CDR1 and CDR2: LNHDA and SQIVND (reference sequence). J lost 4 bases, V lost 5 bases, and 10 bases had no gene match. Here the CDR3 reads CASSADREEFGNTIYF. Here the CDR3 DNA reads TGTGCCAGTAGTGCGGACAGGGAGGAGTTCGGAAACACCATATATTTT.

This sequence joins TRBV5-1 and TRBJ1-5; D is undetermined. Per germline, CDR1 SGHRS and CDR2 YFSETQ. V lost 4 bases, J lost 3 bases, and 11 bases lay in between. This CDR3 contains 14 residues. CDR3 sequence reads: CASSPIGLNQPQHF. CDR3 nucleotides: TGCGCCAGCAGCCCAATTGGACTCAATCAGCCCCAGCATTTT.

This rearrangement joins TRBV7-9 to TRBJ2-3; 9 bases fit TRBD1. This CDR3 is built from 15 residues. With 4 bases clipped from V and 6 bases from J, the junction kept 8 bases outside the gene matches. Germline values: CDR1 SEHNR, CDR2 FQNEAQ (reference sequence). Here the CDR3 reads CASSSNRGRIDTQYF. The CDR3 DNA reads as TGTGCCAGCAGCTCAAACAGGGGGCGAATTGATACGCAGTATTTT. The full variable domain, in which reference TRBV7-9 and TRBJ2-3 provide the parts outside the CDR3, is DTGVSQNPRHKITKRGQNVTFRCDPISEHNRLYWYRQTLGQGPEFLTYFQNEAQLEKSRLLSDRFSAERPKGSFSTLEIQRTEQGDSAMYLCASSSNRGRIDTQYFGPGTRLTVL.

The CDR3 DNA sequence: TGTGCCATCAGTGAGTCCGGGCGCGGACTAGCGGGGGATGAGCAGTTCTTC. The encoded protein is CAISESGRGLAGDEQFF. The rearrangement uses TRBV10-3 and TRBJ2-1; 13 nucleotides agree with TRBD2. Trimming took 0 bases from V and 8 from J; bases not matched to a gene: 7. CDR1 and CDR2 (germline): ENHRY, SYGVKD. The CDR3 contains 17 residues.

The rearrangement links TRBV12-3 or TRBV12-4 to TRBJ1-2, with D perhaps matching TRBD1 (5 bases). The CDR3 is made up of 13 amino acids. V was shortened by 6 bases and J by 7 bases, with 15 bases between the two germline ends. CDR3 DNA: TGTGCCAGCAGGCCCCAGGGTTTGGGTGGCTACACCTTC. It codes for CASRPQGLGGYTF.

This sequence joins TRBV28 and TRBJ1-6; D gene ambiguous. The CDR3 length is 14 residues. V was clipped by 7 bases and J by 7 bases, with 14 bases between them. The germline gives CDR1 MDHEN, CDR2 SYDVKM. The CDR3 bases are TGTGCCAGCAAAGCCCTGAGCCCCAATTCACCCCTCCACTTT. Its translation: CASKALSPNSPLHF.

This chain links TRBV25-1 with TRBJ1-4; weak D call: TRBD1 (6 bases). In germline, CDR1 is MGHDK, CDR2 SYGVNS. The CDR3 consists of 12 residues. Trimming took 6 bases from V and 11 from J, leaving 13 bases between them. Written as DNA, the CDR3 is TGTGCCAGCAGCGAAACAGGGTTGAAACTGTTTTTT. This translates into CASSETGLKLFF.

The genes are TRBV7-9 and TRBJ1-5; D gene unclear. The ends were cut back, 7 bases at V and 2 bases at J, with 15 bases in the middle. Germline V gives CDR1 SEHNR, CDR2 FQNEAQ (reference sequence). The CDR3 totals 15 residues. CDR3 DNA sequence: TGTGCCAGCACCCCACCAGGTGTAGGCAATCAGCCCCAGCATTTT. Translating it yields CASTPPGVGNQPQHF.

This rearrangement joins TRBV10-3 to TRBJ2-5, with 11 nucleotides matching TRBD2. CDR1 is ENHRY, CDR2 SYGVKD, per germline. The CDR3 has 17 residues. Trimming took 2 bases from V and 2 from J; bases not matched to a gene: 7. CDR3 DNA: TGTGCCATCAGTGAGCCACGAGGGACTAGCGGACAAGAGACCCAGTACTTC. It specifies CAISEPRGTSGQETQYF.

The J gene is TRBJ2-1, the V gene TRBV5-6, with 9 positions matching TRBD2. Germline trimming cut 3 bases from V and 12 bases from J; bases unmatched to any gene: 4. The CDR3 contains 12 residues. The germline V gene encodes CDR1 SGHDT and CDR2 YYEEEE. The CDR3 nucleotides read TGTGCCAGCAGCTCGCTAGCGGGGTGGCAGTTCTTC. Its translation is CASSSLAGWQFF.

The chain joins TRBV6-6 to TRBJ1-6; 7 positions agree with TRBD1. The junction had 9 bases not matched to a gene; V was cut back by 7 bases and J by 6 bases. Germline assignment: CDR1 MNHNY and CDR2 SVGAGI (reference sequence). There are 15 residues in the CDR3. The CDR3 is CASNRGTAFNSPLHF. For the CDR3, the DNA is TGTGCCAGCAATAGAGGGACAGCCTTTAATTCACCCCTCCACTTT.

The CDR3 nucleotides read TGTGCCGGTACACAGGGGGCGAACACTGAAGCTTTCTTT. Its protein is CAGTQGANTEAFF. The V and J genes are TRBV12-3 or TRBV12-4 and TRBJ1-1, with 9 bases matching TRBD1. CDR3 length: 13 amino acids. Germline trimming cut 11 bases from V and 1 base from J; bases unmatched to any gene: 5.

V usage is TRBV28 and J usage is TRBJ1-2, with D perhaps matching TRBD1 (6 bases). V dropped 11 bases and J dropped 8 bases, with 30 bases sitting between them. The CDR3 loop spans 16 amino acids. The germline CDR1 and CDR2 sequences are MDHEN and SYDVKM. The CDR3 loop is CAAATGGGTLGIGYTF. CDR3 in DNA: TGTGCCGCAGCGACAGGTGGGGGTACCTTAGGGATCGGCTACACCTTC.

This chain joins TRBV11-2 and TRBJ2-3; D perhaps matches TRBD2 (6 bases). The CDR3 covers 14 residues. V lost 0 bases, J lost 2 bases, and 6 bases lay in between. CDR1 is SGHAT and CDR2 is FQNNGV in the germline V gene. The CDR3 nucleotides read TGTGCCAGCAGCTTAGAGGGACTCACAGATACGCAGTATTTT. Protein: CASSLEGLTDTQYF. The complete variable domain, with remaining parts taken from reference TRBV11-2 and TRBJ2-3, reads EAGVAQSPRYKIIEKRQSVAFWCNPISGHATLYWYQQILGQGPKLLIQFQNNGVVDDSQLPKDRFSAERLKGVDSTLKIQPAKLEDSAVYLCASSLEGLTDTQYFGPGTRLTVL.

The chain is built from TRBV7-3 and TRBJ2-5; the match to TRBD2 covers 9 bases. Germline CDR1 reads SGHTA; CDR2 reads FQGTGA. CDR3 length equals 19 residues. The junction had 18 bases not matched to a gene; V was cut back by 2 bases and J by 5 bases. The chain's CDR3 is CASSLSPIDAGGPQETQYF. CDR3 DNA: TGTGCCAGCAGCTTATCCCCCATCGACGCGGGAGGGCCGCAGGAGACCCAGTACTTC.

This clone was recorded only once. This rearrangement joins TRBV9 to TRBJ2-1; 9 bases agree with TRBD2. V shed 3 bases and J 2 bases; nucleotides not matched to a gene: 15. This CDR3 comprises 19 residues. Per the germline V gene, CDR1 is SGDLS and CDR2 is YYNGEE. The CDR3 DNA reads as TGTGCCAGCAGCGACCCCCTCGCGGGAGGGCCAGGAGCCTACAATGAGCAGTTCTTC. Protein: CASSDPLAGGPGAYNEQFF.

The rearrangement joins TRBV7-9 to TRBJ2-5, with D hard to call. The CDR3 is made up of 12 amino acids. Per germline, CDR1 SEHNR and CDR2 FQNEAQ (reference sequence). V was shortened by 5 bases and J by 2 bases, with 6 bases between the two germline ends. CDR3 region: CASSDTQETQYF. The CDR3, as DNA: TGTGCCAGCAGCGATACTCAAGAGACCCAGTACTTC.

The chain carries TRBV6-5 and TRBJ2-7; 8 nucleotides align to TRBD2. The CDR3 consists of 15 residues. V gave up 7 bases and J gave up 5 bases; unmatched junction bases: 13. The germline gives CDR1 MNHEY, CDR2 SVGAGI. The CDR3 region is CASTPGGGGSHEQYF. The CDR3 DNA follows: TGTGCCAGCACCCCGGGGGGGGGAGGGAGCCACGAGCAGTACTTC.

The chain uses TRBV29-1 and TRBJ2-7, with 11 bases matching TRBD1. Germline V CDR1 and CDR2: SQVTM, ANQGSEA. CDR3 length: 12 residues. V was clipped by 5 bases and J by 12 bases; unmatched bases: 9. This chain's CDR3 is CSVWAGQGAMYF. CDR3 nucleotides: TGCAGCGTTTGGGCCGGACAGGGGGCCATGTACTTC.

This clone showed up just once. The chain combines TRBV19 with TRBJ2-7, with 8 nucleotides matching TRBD2. The germline gives CDR1 LNHDA, CDR2 SQIVND (reference sequence). J was trimmed by 5 bases and V by 6 bases; bases with no gene match: 9. This CDR3 region has 14 residues. In DNA, the CDR3 is TGTGCCAGTAGAGAGGCTAGCGGGTGGAACGAGCAGTACTTC. This translates into CASREASGWNEQYF. The entire variable domain, with the rest obtained from reference TRBV19 and TRBJ2-7, is as follows: DGGITQSPKYLFRKEGQNVTLSCEQNLNHDAMYWYRQDPGQGLRLIYYSQIVNDFQKGDIAEGYSVSREKKESFPLTVTSAQKNPTAFYLCASREASGWNEQYFGPGTRLTVT.

The rearrangement uses TRBV19 and TRBJ2-1, with 8 bases identical to TRBD1. The length of the CDR3 is 14 residues. Germline V gene data show CDR1 as LNHDA and CDR2 as SQIVND (reference sequence). V trimming: 6 bases; J trimming: 8 bases; junction bases outside the gene matches: 9. CDR3 sequence: CASSPRTGTHEQFF. In DNA form, the CDR3 reads TGTGCCAGTAGCCCCCGGACAGGGACTCATGAGCAGTTCTTC.

Details on this clone: At one of its ends the junction is not consistent with the germline gene, which may arise from a read error. This chain connects TRBV7-7 to TRBJ2-1; the match to TRBD2 covers 12 bases. The V gene's germline CDR1 is SSHAT and CDR2 FNYEAQ (reference sequence). The CDR3 totals 14 residues. DNA for the CDR3: TGTGCTAGCAGCTTAGGACTAGCGGGGTATGAGCAGTTCTTC. As protein: CASSLGLAGYEQFF.

This clone was counted once. This chain connects TRBV5-6 to TRBJ1-2; the D is unclear. Germline V lookup: CDR1 SGHDT, CDR2 YYEEEE. The CDR3 length is 13 residues. V gave up 2 bases and J gave up 6 bases, with 11 bases separating them. This CDR3 is CASSFGGTHGYTF. For the CDR3, the DNA is TGTGCCAGCAGCTTCGGCGGAACTCATGGCTACACCTTC.